This T cell receptor beta chain originates from a study of cytomegalovirus exposure and HLA in healthy donors. Primers for the PCR totalled 60 Vbeta and 13 Jbeta. Produced via immunoSEQ multiplex PCR; TCRdb's table is partial and in-frame only. This table holds some 130,000 clones, under 90% found once. What was sequenced was PBMCs. This receptor was obtained from a woman between 35 and 50 years old in good health and CMV-seronegative.

CDR3 coding DNA: TGTGCCACGTCCGGGACAGGGGGCCGCGGAGGTTCACCCCTCCACTTT. Translation: CATSGTGGRGGSPLHF. The V gene is TRBV6-6, the J gene TRBJ1-6; 12 positions agree with TRBD1. Unmatched junction bases numbered 13, after V lost 10 bases and J lost 9 bases. CDR3 size: 16 residues. Per germline, CDR1 MNHNY and CDR2 SVGAGI (reference sequence).